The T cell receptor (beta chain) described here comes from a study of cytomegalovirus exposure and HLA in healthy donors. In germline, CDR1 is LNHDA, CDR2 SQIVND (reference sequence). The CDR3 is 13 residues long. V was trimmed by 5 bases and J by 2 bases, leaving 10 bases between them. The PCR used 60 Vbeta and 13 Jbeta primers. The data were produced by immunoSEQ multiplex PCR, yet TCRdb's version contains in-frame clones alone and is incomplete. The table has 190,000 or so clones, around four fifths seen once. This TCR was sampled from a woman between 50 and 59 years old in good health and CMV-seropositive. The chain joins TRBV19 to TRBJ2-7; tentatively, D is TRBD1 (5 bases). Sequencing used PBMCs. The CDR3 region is CASSWGGTYEQYF. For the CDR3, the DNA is TGTGCCAGTAGTTGGGGCGGTACCTACGAGCAGTACTTC. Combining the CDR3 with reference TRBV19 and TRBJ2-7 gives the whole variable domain DGGITQSPKYLFRKEGQNVTLSCEQNLNHDAMYWYRQDPGQGLRLIYYSQIVNDFQKGDIAEGYSVSREKKESFPLTVTSAQKNPTAFYLCASSWGGTYEQYFGPGTRLTVT.